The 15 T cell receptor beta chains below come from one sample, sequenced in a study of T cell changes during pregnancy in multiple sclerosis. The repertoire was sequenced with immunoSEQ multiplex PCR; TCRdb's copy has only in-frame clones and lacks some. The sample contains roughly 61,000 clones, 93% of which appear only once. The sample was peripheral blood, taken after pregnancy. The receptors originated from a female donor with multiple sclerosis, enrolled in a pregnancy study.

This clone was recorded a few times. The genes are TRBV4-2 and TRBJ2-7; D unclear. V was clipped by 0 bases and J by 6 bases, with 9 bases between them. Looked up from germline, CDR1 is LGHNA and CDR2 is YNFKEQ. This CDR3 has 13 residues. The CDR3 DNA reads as TGTGCCAGCAGCCAAGACAGGTTTGGCGAGCAGTACTTC. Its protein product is CASSQDRFGEQYF.

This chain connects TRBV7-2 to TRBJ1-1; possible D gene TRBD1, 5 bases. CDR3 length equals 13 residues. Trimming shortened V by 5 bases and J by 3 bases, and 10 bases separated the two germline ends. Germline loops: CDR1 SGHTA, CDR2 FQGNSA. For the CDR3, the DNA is TGTGCCAGCAGCGGACACAGCTACACTGAAGCTTTCTTT. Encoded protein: CASSGHSYTEAFF.

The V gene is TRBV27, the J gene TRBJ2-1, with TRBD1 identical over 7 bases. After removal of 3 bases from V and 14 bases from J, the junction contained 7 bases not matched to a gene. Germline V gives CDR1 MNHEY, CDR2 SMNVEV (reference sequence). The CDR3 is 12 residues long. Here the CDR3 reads CASSFTGEAEFF. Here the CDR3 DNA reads TGTGCCAGCAGTTTCACAGGGGAAGCCGAGTTCTTC.

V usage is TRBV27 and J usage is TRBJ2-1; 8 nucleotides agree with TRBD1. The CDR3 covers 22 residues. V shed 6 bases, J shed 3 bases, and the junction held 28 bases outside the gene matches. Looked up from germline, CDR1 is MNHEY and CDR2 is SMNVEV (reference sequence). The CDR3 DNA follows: TGTGCCAGCAGCTTGTTTGCTGCCCGGTTACCCTTCCGGGACAGGCTCTACAATGAGCAGTTCTTC. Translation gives CASSLFAARLPFRDRLYNEQFF.

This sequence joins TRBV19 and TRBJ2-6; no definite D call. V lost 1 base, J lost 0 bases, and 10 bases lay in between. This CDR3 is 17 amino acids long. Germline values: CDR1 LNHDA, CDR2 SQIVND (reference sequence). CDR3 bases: TGTGCCAGTAGTATAGGCGTTACTATCTCTGGGGCCAACGTCCTGACTTTC. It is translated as CASSIGVTISGANVLTF.

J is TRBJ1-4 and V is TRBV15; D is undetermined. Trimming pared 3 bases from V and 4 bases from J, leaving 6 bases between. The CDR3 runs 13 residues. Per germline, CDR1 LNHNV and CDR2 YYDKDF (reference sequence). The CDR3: CATSSGGNEKLFF. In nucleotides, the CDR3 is TGTGCCACCAGCAGTGGAGGTAATGAAAAACTGTTTTTT.

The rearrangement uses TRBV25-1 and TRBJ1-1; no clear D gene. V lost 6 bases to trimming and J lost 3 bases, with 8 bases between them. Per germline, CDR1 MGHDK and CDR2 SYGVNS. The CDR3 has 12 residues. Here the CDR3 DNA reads TGTGCCAGCAGGGCTAGTTACACTGAAGCTTTCTTT. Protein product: CASRASYTEAFF.

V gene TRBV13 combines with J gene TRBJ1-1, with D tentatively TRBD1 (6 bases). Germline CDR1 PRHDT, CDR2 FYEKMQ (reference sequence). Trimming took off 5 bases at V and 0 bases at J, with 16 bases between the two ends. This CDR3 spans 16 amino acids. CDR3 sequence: CASSDGTRDMNTEAFF. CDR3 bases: TGTGCCAGCAGCGACGGGACCCGGGACATGAACACTGAAGCTTTCTTT.

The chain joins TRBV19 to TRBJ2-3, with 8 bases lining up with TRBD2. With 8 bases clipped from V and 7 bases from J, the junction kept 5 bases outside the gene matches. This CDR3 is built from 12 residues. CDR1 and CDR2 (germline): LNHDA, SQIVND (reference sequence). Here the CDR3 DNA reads TGTGCCAGTGGAACTAGCGGTAATACGCAGTATTTT. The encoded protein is CASGTSGNTQYF.

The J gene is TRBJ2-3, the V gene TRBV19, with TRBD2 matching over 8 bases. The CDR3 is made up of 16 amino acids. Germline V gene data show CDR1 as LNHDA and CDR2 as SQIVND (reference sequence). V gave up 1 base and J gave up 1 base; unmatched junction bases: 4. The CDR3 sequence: CASSIVGGGGTDTQYF. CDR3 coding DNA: TGTGCCAGTAGTATAGTCGGGGGGGGCGGCACAGATACGCAGTATTTT.

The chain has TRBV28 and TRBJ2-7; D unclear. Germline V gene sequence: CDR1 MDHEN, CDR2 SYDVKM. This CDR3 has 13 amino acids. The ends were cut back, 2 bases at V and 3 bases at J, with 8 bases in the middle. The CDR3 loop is CASSLEVLYEQYF. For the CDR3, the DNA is TGTGCCAGCAGTTTAGAGGTTCTCTACGAGCAGTACTTC.

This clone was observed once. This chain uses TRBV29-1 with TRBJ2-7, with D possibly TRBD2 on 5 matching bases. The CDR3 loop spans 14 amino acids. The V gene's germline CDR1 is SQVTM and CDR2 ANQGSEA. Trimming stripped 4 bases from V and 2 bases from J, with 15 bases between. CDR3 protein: CSVAPASTPYEQYF. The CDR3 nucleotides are TGCAGCGTTGCTCCGGCTAGCACCCCCTACGAGCAGTACTTC.

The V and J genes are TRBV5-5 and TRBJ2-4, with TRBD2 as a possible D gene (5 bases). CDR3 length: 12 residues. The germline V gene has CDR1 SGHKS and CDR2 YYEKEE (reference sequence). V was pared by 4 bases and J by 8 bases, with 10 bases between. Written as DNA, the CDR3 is TGTGCCAGCAGCCTGGGAGTGGACATTCAGTACTTC. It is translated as CASSLGVDIQYF.

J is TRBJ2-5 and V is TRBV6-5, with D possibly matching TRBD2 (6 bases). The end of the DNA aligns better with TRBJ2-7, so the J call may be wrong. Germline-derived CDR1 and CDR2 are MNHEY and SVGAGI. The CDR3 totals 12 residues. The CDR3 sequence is CASSNSGDEQYF. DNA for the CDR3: TGTGCCAGCAGCAATTCGGGAGACGAGCAGTACTTC.

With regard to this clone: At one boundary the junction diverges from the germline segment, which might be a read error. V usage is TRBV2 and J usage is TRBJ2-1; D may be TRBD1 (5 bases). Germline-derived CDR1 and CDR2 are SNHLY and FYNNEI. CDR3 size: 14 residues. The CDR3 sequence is CASSTSLPAPSRVF. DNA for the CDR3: TGTGCCAGCAGTACTTCTCTTCCGGCCCCCTCCAGGGTCTTC. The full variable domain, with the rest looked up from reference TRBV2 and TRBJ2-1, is EPEVTQTPSHQVTQMGQEVILRCVPISNHLYFYWYRQILGQKVEFLVSFYNNEISEKSEIFDDQFSVERPDGSNFTLKIRSTKLEDSAMYFCASSTSLPAPSRVFGPGTRLTVL.